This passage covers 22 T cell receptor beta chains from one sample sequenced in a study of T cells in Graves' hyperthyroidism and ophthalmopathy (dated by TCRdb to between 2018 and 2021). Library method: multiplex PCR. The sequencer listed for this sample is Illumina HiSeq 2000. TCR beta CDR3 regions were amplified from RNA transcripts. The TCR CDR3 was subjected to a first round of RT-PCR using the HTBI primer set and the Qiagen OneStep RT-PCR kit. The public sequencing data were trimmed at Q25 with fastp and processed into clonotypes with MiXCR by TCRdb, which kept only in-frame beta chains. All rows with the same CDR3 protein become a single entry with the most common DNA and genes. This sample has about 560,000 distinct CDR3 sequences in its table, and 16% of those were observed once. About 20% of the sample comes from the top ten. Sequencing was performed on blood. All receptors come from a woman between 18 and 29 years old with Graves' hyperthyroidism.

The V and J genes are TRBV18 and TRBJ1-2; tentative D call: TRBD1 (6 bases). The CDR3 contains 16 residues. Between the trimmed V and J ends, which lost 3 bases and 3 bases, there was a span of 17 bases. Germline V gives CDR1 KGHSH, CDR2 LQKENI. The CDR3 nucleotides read TGTGCCAGCTCACCGTGGGGGGCCCTTCGGGACTATGGCTACACCTTC. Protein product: CASSPWGALRDYGYTF.

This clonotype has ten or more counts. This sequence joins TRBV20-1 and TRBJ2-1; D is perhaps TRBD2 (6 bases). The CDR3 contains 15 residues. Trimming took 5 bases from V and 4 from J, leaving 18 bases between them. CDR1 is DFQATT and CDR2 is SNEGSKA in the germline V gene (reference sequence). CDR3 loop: CSAPTRGNDYNEQFF. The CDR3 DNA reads TGCAGTGCTCCGACTCGGGGGAATGATTACAATGAGCAGTTCTTC.

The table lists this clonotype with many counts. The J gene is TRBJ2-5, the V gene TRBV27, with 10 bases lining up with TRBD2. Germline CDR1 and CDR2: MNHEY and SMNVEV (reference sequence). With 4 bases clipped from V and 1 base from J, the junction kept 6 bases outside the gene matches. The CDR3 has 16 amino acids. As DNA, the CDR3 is TGTGCCAGCAGTTCTCACAGCGGGAGGGCCCAAGAGACCCAGTACTTC. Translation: CASSSHSGRAQETQYF.

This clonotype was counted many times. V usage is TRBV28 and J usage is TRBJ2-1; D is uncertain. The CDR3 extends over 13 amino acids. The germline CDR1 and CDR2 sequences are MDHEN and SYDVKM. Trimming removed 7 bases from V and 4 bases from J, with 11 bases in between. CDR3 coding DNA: TGTGCCAGCATTGGGGTCCCATACAATGAGCAGTTCTTC. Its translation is CASIGVPYNEQFF.

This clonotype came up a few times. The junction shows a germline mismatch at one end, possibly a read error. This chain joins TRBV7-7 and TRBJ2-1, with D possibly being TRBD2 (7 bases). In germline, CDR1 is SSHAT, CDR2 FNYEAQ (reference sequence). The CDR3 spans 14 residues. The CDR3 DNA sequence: TGTGCTAGCAGCTTAGAGGAGGGGGGGCGTGAGCAGTTCTTC. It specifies CASSLEEGGREQFF.

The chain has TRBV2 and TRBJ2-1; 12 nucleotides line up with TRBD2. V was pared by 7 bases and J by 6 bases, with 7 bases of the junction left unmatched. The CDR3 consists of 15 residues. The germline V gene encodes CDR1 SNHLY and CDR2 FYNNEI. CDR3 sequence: CASKRLAGESNEQFF. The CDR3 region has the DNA TGTGCCAGCAAACGACTAGCGGGAGAATCCAATGAGCAGTTCTTC.

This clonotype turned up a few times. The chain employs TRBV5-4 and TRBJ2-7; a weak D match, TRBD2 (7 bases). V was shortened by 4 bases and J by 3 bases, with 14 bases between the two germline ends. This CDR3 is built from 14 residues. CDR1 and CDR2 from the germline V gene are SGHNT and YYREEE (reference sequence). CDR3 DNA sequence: TGTGCCAGCAGCGGGAAGGGGGGGGACTACGAGCAGTACTTC. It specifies CASSGKGGDYEQYF.

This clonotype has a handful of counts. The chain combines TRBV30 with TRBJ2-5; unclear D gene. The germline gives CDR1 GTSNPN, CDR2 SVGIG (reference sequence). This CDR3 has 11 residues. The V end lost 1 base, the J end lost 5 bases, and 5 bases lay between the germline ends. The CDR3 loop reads CAWSAGETQYF. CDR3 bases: TGTGCCTGGAGTGCTGGTGAGACCCAGTACTTC.

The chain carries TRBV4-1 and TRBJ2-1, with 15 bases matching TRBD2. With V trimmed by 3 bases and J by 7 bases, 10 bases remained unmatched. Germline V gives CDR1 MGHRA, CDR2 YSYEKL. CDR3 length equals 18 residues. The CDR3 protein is CASSQGHPGTSGRNEQFF. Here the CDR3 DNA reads TGCGCCAGCAGCCAGGGACATCCGGGGACTAGCGGGAGGAATGAGCAGTTCTTC.

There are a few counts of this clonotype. CDR3 sequence reads: CSVQLPKTDYNEQFF. The DNA of the CDR3 is TGCAGCGTCCAACTGCCTAAGACAGACTACAATGAGCAGTTCTTC. The genes are TRBV29-1 and TRBJ2-1, with D possibly being TRBD1 (5 bases). Germline lookup yields CDR1 SQVTM and CDR2 ANQGSEA. This CDR3 contains 15 residues. The V end was cut by 6 bases, the J end by 3 bases, with 18 bases between.

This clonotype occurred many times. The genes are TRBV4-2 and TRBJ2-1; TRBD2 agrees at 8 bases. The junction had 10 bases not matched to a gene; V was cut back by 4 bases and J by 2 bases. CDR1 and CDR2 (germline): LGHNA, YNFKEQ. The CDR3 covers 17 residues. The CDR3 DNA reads TGTGCCAGCAGCCCGCAAAGAGGTAGCGGGACCTACAATGAGCAGTTCTTC. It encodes CASSPQRGSGTYNEQFF.

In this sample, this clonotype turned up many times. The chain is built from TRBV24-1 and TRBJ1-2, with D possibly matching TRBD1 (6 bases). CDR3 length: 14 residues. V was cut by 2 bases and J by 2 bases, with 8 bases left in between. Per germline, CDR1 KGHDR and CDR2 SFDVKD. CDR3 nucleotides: TGTGCCACCAGTGATTCTGGACAGAACTATGGCTACACCTTC. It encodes CATSDSGQNYGYTF.

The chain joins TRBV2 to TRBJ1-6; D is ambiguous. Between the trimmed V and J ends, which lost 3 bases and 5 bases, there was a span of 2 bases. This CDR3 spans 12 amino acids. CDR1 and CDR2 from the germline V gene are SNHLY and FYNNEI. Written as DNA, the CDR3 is TGTGCCAGCAGTGATGATAATTCACCCCTCCACTTT. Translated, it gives CASSDDNSPLHF.

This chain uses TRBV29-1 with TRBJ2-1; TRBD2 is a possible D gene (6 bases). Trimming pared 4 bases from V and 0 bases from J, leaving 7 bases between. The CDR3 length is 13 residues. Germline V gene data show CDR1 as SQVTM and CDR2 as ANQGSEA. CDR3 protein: CSVGRGSYNEQFF. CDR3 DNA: TGCAGCGTTGGGCGGGGCTCCTACAATGAGCAGTTCTTC.

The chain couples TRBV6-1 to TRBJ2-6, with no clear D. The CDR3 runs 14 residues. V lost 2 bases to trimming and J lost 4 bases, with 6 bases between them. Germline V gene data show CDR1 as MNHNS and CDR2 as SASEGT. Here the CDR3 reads CASSELWGANVLTF. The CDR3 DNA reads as TGTGCCAGCAGTGAATTATGGGGGGCCAACGTCCTGACTTTC.

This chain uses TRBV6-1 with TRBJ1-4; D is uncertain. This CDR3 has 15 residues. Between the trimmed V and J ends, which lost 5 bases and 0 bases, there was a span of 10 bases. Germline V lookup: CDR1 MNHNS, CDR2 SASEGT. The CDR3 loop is CASSSTGPTNEKLFF. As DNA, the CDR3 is TGTGCCAGCAGTTCGACCGGACCAACTAATGAAAAACTGTTTTTT.

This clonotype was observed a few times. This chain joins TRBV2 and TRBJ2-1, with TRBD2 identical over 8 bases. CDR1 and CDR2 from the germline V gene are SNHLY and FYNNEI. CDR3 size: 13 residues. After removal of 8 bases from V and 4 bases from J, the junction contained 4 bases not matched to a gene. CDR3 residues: CASEGLDYNEQFF. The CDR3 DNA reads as TGTGCCAGCGAGGGACTAGATTACAATGAGCAGTTCTTC.

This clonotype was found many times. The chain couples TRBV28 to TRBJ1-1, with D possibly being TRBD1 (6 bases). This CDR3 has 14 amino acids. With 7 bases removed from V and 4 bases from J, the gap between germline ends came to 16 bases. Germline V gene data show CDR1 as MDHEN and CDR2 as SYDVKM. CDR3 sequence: CASNARGALTEAFF. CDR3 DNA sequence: TGTGCCAGCAATGCTCGGGGGGCACTCACTGAAGCTTTCTTT.

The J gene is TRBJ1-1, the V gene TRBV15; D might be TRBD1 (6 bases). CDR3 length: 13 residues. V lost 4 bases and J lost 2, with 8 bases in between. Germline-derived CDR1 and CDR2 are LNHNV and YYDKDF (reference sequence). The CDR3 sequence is CATSNRANTEAFF. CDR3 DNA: TGTGCCACCAGCAACAGGGCTAACACTGAAGCTTTCTTT.

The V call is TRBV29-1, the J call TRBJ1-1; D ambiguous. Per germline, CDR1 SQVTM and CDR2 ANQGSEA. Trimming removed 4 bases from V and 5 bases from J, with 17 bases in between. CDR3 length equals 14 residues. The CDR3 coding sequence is TGCAGCGTTGGATTGCGGGAAGGTGGGACTGAAGCTTTCTTT. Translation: CSVGLREGGTEAFF.

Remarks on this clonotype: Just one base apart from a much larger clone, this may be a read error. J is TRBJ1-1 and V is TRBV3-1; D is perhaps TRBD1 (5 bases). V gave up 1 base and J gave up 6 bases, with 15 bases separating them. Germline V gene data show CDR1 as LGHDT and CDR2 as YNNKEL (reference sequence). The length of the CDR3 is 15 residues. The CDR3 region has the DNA TGTGCCAGCAGCCAAGCTTCAGGGCTGGACTCTGAAGCTTTCTTT. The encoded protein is CASSQASGLDSEAFF.

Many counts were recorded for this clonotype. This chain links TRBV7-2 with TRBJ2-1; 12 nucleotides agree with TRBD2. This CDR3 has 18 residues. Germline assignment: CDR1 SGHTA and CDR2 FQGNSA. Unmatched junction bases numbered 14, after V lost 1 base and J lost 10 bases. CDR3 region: CASSLVVERLAGVREQFF. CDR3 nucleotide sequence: TGTGCCAGCAGCTTAGTAGTTGAAAGACTAGCGGGGGTTCGCGAGCAGTTCTTC.